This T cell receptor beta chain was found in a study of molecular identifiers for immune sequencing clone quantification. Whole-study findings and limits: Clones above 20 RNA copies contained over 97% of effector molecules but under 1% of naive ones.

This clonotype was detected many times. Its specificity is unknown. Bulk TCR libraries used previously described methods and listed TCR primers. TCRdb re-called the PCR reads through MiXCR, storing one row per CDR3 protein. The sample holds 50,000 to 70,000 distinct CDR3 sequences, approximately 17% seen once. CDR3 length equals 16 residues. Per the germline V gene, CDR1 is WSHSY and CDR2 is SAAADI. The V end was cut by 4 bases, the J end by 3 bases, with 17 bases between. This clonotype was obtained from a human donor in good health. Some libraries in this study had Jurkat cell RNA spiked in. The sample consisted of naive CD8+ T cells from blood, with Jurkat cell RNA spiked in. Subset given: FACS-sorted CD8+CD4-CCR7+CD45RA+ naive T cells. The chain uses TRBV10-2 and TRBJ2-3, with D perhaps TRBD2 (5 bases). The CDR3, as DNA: TGCGCCAGCAGTGCCAGCGTCGTCGGGATAACAGATACGCAGTATTTT. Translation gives CASSASVVGITDTQYF.